These T cell receptor beta chains were read from a single sample in a study of blood T cell repertoires in COVID-19. The protocol was immunoSEQ multiplex PCR, while the TCRdb copy is restricted to in-frame clones and leaves out a portion. This table has under 150,000 clones, about nine tenths appearing once. What was sequenced was peripheral blood. The receptors come from a woman in her forties or fifties with acute or convalescent COVID-19. The conserved cysteine and the conserved F or W are not part of the CDR3 here. Each record gives: V gene, CDR3 length, J gene, CDR3 protein.

v_call: TRBV7-2; cdr3_length: 12; j_call: TRBJ2-1; cdr3_aa: ASSSKASPNEQF
v_call: TRBV6-5; cdr3_length: 12; j_call: TRBJ1-1; cdr3_aa: ASSYREGDTEAF
v_call: TRBV2; cdr3_length: 12; j_call: TRBJ2-1; cdr3_aa: ASRKGGPDNEQF
v_call: TRBV10-1; cdr3_length: 12; j_call: TRBJ2-4; cdr3_aa: ASSEGTRRDIQY
v_call: TRBV24-1; cdr3_length: 12; j_call: TRBJ2-7; cdr3_aa: ATSPRYSSYEQY
v_call: TRBV12-3/TRBV12-4; cdr3_length: 10; j_call: TRBJ2-5; cdr3_aa: ASRDRGETQY
v_call: TRBV9; cdr3_length: 11; j_call: TRBJ2-7; cdr3_aa: ASSGRQTYEQY
v_call: TRBV28; cdr3_length: 13; j_call: TRBJ2-7; cdr3_aa: ASSSPGRRDREQY
v_call: TRBV7-8; cdr3_length: 12; j_call: TRBJ2-1; cdr3_aa: ASQLQSSYNEQF
v_call: TRBV12-5; cdr3_length: 13; j_call: TRBJ1-2; cdr3_aa: ASGLGGGQMDGYT
v_call: TRBV19; cdr3_length: 10; j_call: TRBJ2-3; cdr3_aa: ASSPGTDTQY
v_call: TRBV7-9; cdr3_length: 13; j_call: TRBJ2-2; cdr3_aa: ASSLRQGNTGELF
v_call: TRBV6-5; cdr3_length: 13; j_call: TRBJ1-2; cdr3_aa: ASILREDRGHDYT
v_call: TRBV6-5; cdr3_length: 11; j_call: TRBJ2-2; cdr3_aa: ASNRGNTGELF
v_call: TRBV5-5; cdr3_length: 13; j_call: TRBJ1-2; cdr3_aa: ASSHTTTGNYGYT
v_call: TRBV30; cdr3_length: 12; j_call: TRBJ1-6; cdr3_aa: AWTPGQGTSPLH
v_call: TRBV30; cdr3_length: 11; j_call: TRBJ1-5; cdr3_aa: AWSGQGDQPQH
v_call: TRBV19; cdr3_length: 17; j_call: TRBJ2-6; cdr3_aa: ASSIAEGDRGLWANVLT
v_call: TRBV28; cdr3_length: 13; j_call: TRBJ1-2; cdr3_aa: ASSSGQGMSYGYT
v_call: TRBV7-9; cdr3_length: 12; j_call: TRBJ1-1; cdr3_aa: ASSFISEGTEAF
v_call: TRBV29-1; cdr3_length: 10; j_call: TRBJ1-1; cdr3_aa: SAETGFTEAF
v_call: TRBV27; cdr3_length: 10; j_call: TRBJ2-3; cdr3_aa: ASSSNTDTQY
v_call: TRBV11-2; cdr3_length: 14; j_call: TRBJ2-3; cdr3_aa: ASSVGYSGGADTQY
v_call: TRBV28; cdr3_length: 13; j_call: TRBJ1-1; cdr3_aa: ASSFLAGGLTEAF
v_call: TRBV6-5; cdr3_length: 12; j_call: TRBJ1-1; cdr3_aa: ASSYGPGISEAF
v_call: TRBV19; cdr3_length: 14; j_call: TRBJ2-6; cdr3_aa: ASSISQGGGANVLT
v_call: TRBV7-6; cdr3_length: 13; j_call: TRBJ2-1; cdr3_aa: ASRRDRSLHNEQF
v_call: TRBV30; cdr3_length: 12; j_call: TRBJ2-7; cdr3_aa: AWNVGRGSYEQY
v_call: TRBV5-5; cdr3_length: 13; j_call: TRBJ1-2; cdr3_aa: ASRNRDRANYGYT
v_call: TRBV19; cdr3_length: 13; j_call: TRBJ2-3; cdr3_aa: ASSSGQTPTDTQY
v_call: TRBV7-2; cdr3_length: 12; j_call: TRBJ2-7; cdr3_aa: ASSLAFGRDEQY
v_call: TRBV5-4; cdr3_length: 14; j_call: TRBJ1-1; cdr3_aa: ASSLGGGSPETEAF
v_call: TRBV6-1; cdr3_length: 12; j_call: TRBJ1-1; cdr3_aa: ASSEIDSNTEAF
v_call: TRBV27; cdr3_length: 11; j_call: TRBJ1-2; cdr3_aa: ASSTGGGYGYT
v_call: TRBV11-2; cdr3_length: 14; j_call: TRBJ2-1; cdr3_aa: ASSTLRDRGLDEQF
v_call: TRBV30; cdr3_length: 14; j_call: TRBJ2-2; cdr3_aa: AWRKQSRLNTGELF
v_call: TRBV12-3/TRBV12-4; cdr3_length: 11; j_call: TRBJ1-4; cdr3_aa: ASSSITGEKLF
v_call: TRBV4-1; cdr3_length: 11; j_call: TRBJ2-7; cdr3_aa: ASSPRGRNEQY
v_call: TRBV2; cdr3_length: 14; j_call: TRBJ1-4; cdr3_aa: ASSEVRGGVNEKLF
v_call: TRBV5-5; cdr3_length: 11; j_call: TRBJ1-2; cdr3_aa: ASSNRGTYGYT
v_call: TRBV7-2; cdr3_length: 13; j_call: TRBJ2-1; cdr3_aa: ASRPSGLSTSEQF
v_call: TRBV10-2; cdr3_length: 10; j_call: TRBJ2-1; cdr3_aa: ASRLPYNEQF
v_call: TRBV6-6; cdr3_length: 12; j_call: TRBJ2-5; cdr3_aa: ASSLGPEAETQY
v_call: TRBV18; cdr3_length: 15; j_call: TRBJ1-2; cdr3_aa: ASSPPSEGHKLGGYT
v_call: TRBV5-4; cdr3_length: 13; j_call: TRBJ1-2; cdr3_aa: ASRPNQQVYHGYT
v_call: TRBV25-1; cdr3_length: 12; j_call: TRBJ2-7; cdr3_aa: ASSDVDSSYEQY
v_call: TRBV10-3; cdr3_length: 11; j_call: TRBJ1-2; cdr3_aa: AITPGTVYGYT
v_call: TRBV7-9; cdr3_length: 11; j_call: TRBJ2-5; cdr3_aa: ASSLITEETQY
v_call: TRBV6-4; cdr3_length: 12; j_call: TRBJ1-2; cdr3_aa: ASSDGAGEYGYT
v_call: TRBV5-4; cdr3_length: 11; j_call: TRBJ2-1; cdr3_aa: ASSPRIANEQF
v_call: TRBV6-4; cdr3_length: 12; j_call: TRBJ2-3; cdr3_aa: ASSEGLHTDTQY